Here is one T cell receptor beta chain with its context. Its matching antigen is unknown. This sample was taken from a study of OX40 agonist ivuxolimab in advanced cancers. Study at large: Averaging roughly 60 years in age, with a range of about 20 to 90, the cohort was around 87% male. Whole-study results and caveats: More expanded clones were found, on average, in CD8+ than in CD4+ T cells.

Sequenced by immunoSEQ multiplex PCR; TCRdb stores in-frame clones only, minus some. The table includes more than 20,000 clones, more than 75% detected once. The germline V gene encodes CDR1 SEHNR and CDR2 FQNEAQ (reference sequence). The ends lost 1 base at V and 7 bases at J; junction bases unmatched: 9. CDR3 size: 17 residues. This rearrangement joins TRBV7-9 to TRBJ1-4; TRBD1 aligns across 10 bases. This TCR came from an adult with an advanced solid tumor such as melanoma, head and neck, liver or kidney cancer. The source was CD4+ or CD8+ T cells sorted from blood, collected in a trial of the OX40 agonist ivuxolimab. The CDR3 region is CASSLGTGGIVGEKLFF. CDR3 coding DNA: TGTGCCAGCAGCTTAGGGACAGGGGGAATTGTTGGTGAAAAACTGTTTTTT.